This entry features one T cell receptor (beta chain) sequence. This entry comes from a study of Ad26.COV2.S vaccination and SARS-CoV-2 variants. Treatment given: roughly 19 received Ad26.COV2.S at low or high dose, single or two shots; 5 received placebo; per-sample allocation not given. Day 63 after the first vaccine or placebo injection was the time point for sampling. The study used a vaccine consisting of an Ad26 vector that expressed Wuhan-strain SARS-CoV-2 spike. TCRdb's table, derived via immunoSEQ multiplex PCR, lists solely in-frame clones and lacks some. The table includes 300,000 to 350,000 clones, 70% to 90% detected once. Germline V gene data show CDR1 as KGHSH and CDR2 as LQKENI. V was cut by 5 bases and J by 8 bases, with 21 bases left in between. The length of the CDR3 is 15 residues.

The rearrangement links TRBV18 to TRBJ1-2; D is possibly TRBD1 (5 bases). The sample here was peripheral blood, taken in a trial of Ad26.COV2.S vaccine versus placebo. The TCR was taken from a person between 18 and 65 years old who received the Ad26.COV2.S COVID-19 vaccine or a placebo. The DNA of the CDR3 is TGTGCCAGCTCAGCTATAGAGGGACCCCCGTTGGGCTACACCTTC. This sequence encodes CASSAIEGPPLGYTF.